A selection of T cell receptor beta chains follows, all from one sample in a study of blood T cell repertoires in COVID-19. Profiled with immunoSEQ multiplex PCR; TCRdb holds only in-frame clones, not every one. This repertoire shows some 150,000 clones, under 90% found once; its top ten account for about 6.4%. Input material: peripheral blood. All receptors come from a human donor in a cohort sampled during active COVID-19. Both conserved end residues are part of each CDR3. D genes are given only for firm matches. The size entry is marked missing in some rows and otherwise reads once, few, many or a size class.

J gene	D gene	V gene	clone size	CDR3 DNA	CDR3 protein
TRBJ2-7	NA	TRBV25-1	NA	TGTGCCAGCAGAGGGAGTGGTGCCTACGAGCAGTACTTC	CASRGSGAYEQYF
TRBJ2-2	NA	TRBV21-1	NA	TGTGCCAGCAGCAACCCGGGTTACGGCCCCGGGGAGCTGTTTTTT	CASSNPGYGPGELFF
TRBJ1-5	NA	TRBV18	NA	TGTGCCAGCTCACTGGACATTGATCAGCCCCAGCATTTT	CASSLDIDQPQHF
TRBJ2-2	TRBD2	TRBV3-1/TRBV3-2	NA	TGTGCCAGCAGCCAAGATCGAGCGGGAGCGGGGAACACCGGGGAGCTGTTTTTT	CASSQDRAGAGNTGELFF
TRBJ1-3	NA	TRBV6-5	NA	TGTGCCAGCAGTCGAGGTGGAAACACCATATATTTT	CASSRGGNTIYF
TRBJ2-4	TRBD1	TRBV15	NA	TGTGCCACCAGCAAGACGACAGGGCGGCTCGAAAACATTCAGTACTTC	CATSKTTGRLENIQYF
TRBJ1-5	NA	TRBV6-5	NA	TGTGCCAGCAGTCTAGGCAGTCAGCCCCAGCATTTT	CASSLGSQPQHF
TRBJ1-4	NA	TRBV5-1	NA	TGCGCCAGCAGCCCAGAGACAGTTAATGAAAAACTGTTTTTT	CASSPETVNEKLFF
TRBJ1-1	NA	TRBV5-1	NA	TGCGCCAGCAGCTTGGAGGGGCACGCTGAAGCTTTCTTT	CASSLEGHAEAFF
TRBJ1-2	TRBD1	TRBV30	NA	TGTGCCTGGAGTGTACATGTAGGGGGCAGTGATGGCTACACCTTC	CAWSVHVGGSDGYTF
TRBJ2-5	TRBD2	TRBV11-2	NA	TGTGCCAGCAGCTTAAGGGTCGCGGGGGGCGTACAAGAGACCCAGTACTTC	CASSLRVAGGVQETQYF
TRBJ2-1	NA	TRBV6-1	NA	TGTGCCAGCAGTGAGACAGGCGCCCTTTACAATGAGCAGTTCTTC	CASSETGALYNEQFF
TRBJ2-3	TRBD1	TRBV6-2/TRBV6-3	NA	TGTGCCAGCAGTTACGGCACAGGGGGGACAGATACGCAGTATTTT	CASSYGTGGTDTQYF
TRBJ2-3	NA	TRBV3-1/TRBV3-2	NA	TGTGCCAGCAGCCAAGATCAAGGAGGTACGCAGTATTTT	CASSQDQGGTQYF
TRBJ2-7	TRBD2	TRBV6-5	NA	TGTGCCAGCAGCCATTCCGGGGGGGTCTACGAGCAGTACTTC	CASSHSGGVYEQYF
TRBJ1-3	NA	TRBV19	once	TGTGCCAGTAAGTTCGGCGGATCTGGAAACACCATATATTTT	CASKFGGSGNTIYF
TRBJ1-4	NA	TRBV6-4	few	TGTGCCAGCAGTCCCGGGTCGGCAACTAATGAAAAACTGTTTTTT	CASSPGSATNEKLFF
TRBJ2-5	NA	TRBV6-5	few	TGTGCCAGCAGAACCACGGGAGAGACCCAGTACTTC	CASRTTGETQYF
TRBJ2-2	NA	TRBV25-1	NA	TGTGCAGCGGCGAACACCGGGGAGCTGTTTTTT	CAAANTGELFF
TRBJ2-5	TRBD2	TRBV19	few	TGTGCCAGTAGTATCCAGGGGACTAGTGTGGAGACCCAGTACTTC	CASSIQGTSVETQYF
TRBJ1-6	TRBD1	TRBV6-4	NA	TGTGCCAGCGCTGCGTCGGGACAGGGAGGCTCACCCCTCCACTTT	CASAASGQGGSPLHF
TRBJ2-2	TRBD1	TRBV4-3	NA	TGCGCCAGCAGCCAAGTCGAGGGGGCGACCGGGGAGCTGTTTTTT	CASSQVEGATGELFF
TRBJ2-2	NA	TRBV25-1	NA	TGTGCCAGCAGTCCCCCCGGGGTTAACACCGGGGAGCTGTTTTTT	CASSPPGVNTGELFF
TRBJ2-5	TRBD2	TRBV15	NA	TGTGCCACCAGCAGAGATACTAGCGGGGGGGCAGGTGAGACCCAGTACTTC	CATSRDTSGGAGETQYF
TRBJ1-5	NA	TRBV5-5	NA	TGTGCCAGCAGCTGGGGGGATAGCAATCAGCCCCAGCATTTT	CASSWGDSNQPQHF
TRBJ2-3	TRBD2	TRBV5-5	NA	TGTGCCAGCAGCTCTATAGCGGGGGGACTAGATACGCAGTATTTT	CASSSIAGGLDTQYF
TRBJ1-4	TRBD1	TRBV19	NA	TGTGCCAGTAGGACCGTTACAGGGGGAAATGAAAAACTGTTTTTT	CASRTVTGGNEKLFF
TRBJ2-7	NA	TRBV30	NA	TGTGCCTGGGCCTACAGGCCCCGGGGGGAGCAGTACTTC	CAWAYRPRGEQYF
TRBJ2-3	TRBD2	TRBV18	NA	TGTGCCAGCTCAACTAGCGGGGGACCAGATACGCAGTATTTT	CASSTSGGPDTQYF
TRBJ2-1	NA	TRBV11-3	once	TGTGCCAGCAGCTTAGGCGGATCCTACAATGAGCAGTTCTTC	CASSLGGSYNEQFF
TRBJ2-7	NA	TRBV14	NA	TGTGCCAGCAGCCCTTCTTTACAGGGCTACGAGCAGTACTTC	CASSPSLQGYEQYF
TRBJ2-3	TRBD2	TRBV7-2	NA	TGTGCCAGCAGCTTAGTACTAGCGGGCGTCACAGATACGCAGTATTTT	CASSLVLAGVTDTQYF